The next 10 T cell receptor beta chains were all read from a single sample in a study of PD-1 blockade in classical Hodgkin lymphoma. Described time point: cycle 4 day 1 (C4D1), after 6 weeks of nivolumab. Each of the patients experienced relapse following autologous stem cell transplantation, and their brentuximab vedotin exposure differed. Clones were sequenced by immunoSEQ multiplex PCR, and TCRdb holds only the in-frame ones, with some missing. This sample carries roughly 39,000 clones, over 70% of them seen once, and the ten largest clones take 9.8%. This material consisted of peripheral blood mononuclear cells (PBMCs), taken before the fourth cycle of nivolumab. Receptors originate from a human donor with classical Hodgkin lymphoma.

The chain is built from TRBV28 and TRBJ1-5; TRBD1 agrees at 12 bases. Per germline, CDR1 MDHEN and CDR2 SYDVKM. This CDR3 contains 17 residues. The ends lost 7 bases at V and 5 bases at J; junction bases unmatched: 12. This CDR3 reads CASNSNPGQGADQPQHF. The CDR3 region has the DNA TGTGCCAGCAACTCTAATCCGGGACAGGGGGCTGATCAGCCCCAGCATTTT.

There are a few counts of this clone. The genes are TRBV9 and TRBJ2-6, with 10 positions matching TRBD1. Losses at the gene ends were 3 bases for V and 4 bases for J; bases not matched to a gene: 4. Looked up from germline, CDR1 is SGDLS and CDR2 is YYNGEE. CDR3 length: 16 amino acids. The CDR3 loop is CASSGQGAQGANVLTF. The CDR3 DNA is TGTGCCAGCAGCGGACAGGGGGCGCAGGGGGCCAACGTCCTGACTTTC.

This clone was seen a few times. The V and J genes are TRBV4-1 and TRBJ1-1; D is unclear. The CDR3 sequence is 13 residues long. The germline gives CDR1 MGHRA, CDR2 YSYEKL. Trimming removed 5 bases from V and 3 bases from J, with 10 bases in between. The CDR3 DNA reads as TGCGCCAGCAGCTTCCTCCCGGACACTGAAGCTTTCTTT. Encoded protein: CASSFLPDTEAFF.

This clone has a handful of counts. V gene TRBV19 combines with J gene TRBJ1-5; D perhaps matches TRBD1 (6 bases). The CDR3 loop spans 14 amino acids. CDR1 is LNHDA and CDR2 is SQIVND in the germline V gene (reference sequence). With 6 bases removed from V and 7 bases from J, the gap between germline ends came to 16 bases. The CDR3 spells CASRVDRSPQPQHF. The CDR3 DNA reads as TGTGCCAGTAGGGTAGACAGGAGCCCACAGCCCCAGCATTTT.

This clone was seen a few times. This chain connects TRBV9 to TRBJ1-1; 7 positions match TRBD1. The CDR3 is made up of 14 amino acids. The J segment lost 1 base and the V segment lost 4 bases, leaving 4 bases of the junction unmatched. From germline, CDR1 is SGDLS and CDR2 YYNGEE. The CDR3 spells CASSPGQRNTEAFF. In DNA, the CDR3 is TGTGCCAGCAGCCCGGGACAGCGGAACACTGAAGCTTTCTTT.

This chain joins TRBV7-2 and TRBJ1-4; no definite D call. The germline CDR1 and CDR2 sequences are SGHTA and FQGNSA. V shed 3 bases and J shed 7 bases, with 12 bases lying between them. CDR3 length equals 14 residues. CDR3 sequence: CASSFIGEFEKLFF. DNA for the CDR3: TGTGCCAGCAGCTTTATCGGCGAATTTGAAAAACTGTTTTTT.

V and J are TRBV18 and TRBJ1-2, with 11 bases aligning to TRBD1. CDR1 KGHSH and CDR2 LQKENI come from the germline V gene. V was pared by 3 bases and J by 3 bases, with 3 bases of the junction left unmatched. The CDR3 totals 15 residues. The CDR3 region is CASSPGQGVHYGYTF. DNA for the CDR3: TGTGCCAGCTCACCGGGACAGGGGGTTCACTATGGCTACACCTTC.

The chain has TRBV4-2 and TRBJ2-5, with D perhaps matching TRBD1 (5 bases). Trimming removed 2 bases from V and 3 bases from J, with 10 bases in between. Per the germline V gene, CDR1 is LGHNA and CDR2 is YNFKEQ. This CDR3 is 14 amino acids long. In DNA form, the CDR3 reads TGTGCCAGCAGCCAACCGACAGAGAAAGAGACCCAGTACTTC. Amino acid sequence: CASSQPTEKETQYF.

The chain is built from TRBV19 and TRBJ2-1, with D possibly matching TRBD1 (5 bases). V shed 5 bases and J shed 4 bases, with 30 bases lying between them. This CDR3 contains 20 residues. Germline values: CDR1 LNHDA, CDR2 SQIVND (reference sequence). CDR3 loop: CASSARHQTLGKRGYNEQFF. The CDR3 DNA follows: TGTGCCAGTAGTGCCAGGCATCAAACGTTAGGGAAAAGGGGATACAATGAGCAGTTCTTC. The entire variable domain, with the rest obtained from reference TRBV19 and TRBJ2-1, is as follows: DGGITQSPKYLFRKEGQNVTLSCEQNLNHDAMYWYRQDPGQGLRLIYYSQIVNDFQKGDIAEGYSVSREKKESFPLTVTSAQKNPTAFYLCASSARHQTLGKRGYNEQFFGPGTRLTVL.

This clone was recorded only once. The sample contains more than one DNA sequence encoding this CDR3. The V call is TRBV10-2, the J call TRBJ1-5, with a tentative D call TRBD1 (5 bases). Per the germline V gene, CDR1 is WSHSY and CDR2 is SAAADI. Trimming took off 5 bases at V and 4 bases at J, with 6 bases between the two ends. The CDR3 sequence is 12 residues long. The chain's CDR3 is CASSPGNQPQHF. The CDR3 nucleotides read TGCGCCAGCAGTCCAGGGAATCAGCCCCAGCATTTT.